This T cell receptor (beta chain) was profiled in a study of T-cell memory formation after mild COVID-19. For the study at large: The two donors had largely donor-specific TCR clusters.

TCRdb reprocessed the 5' RACE reads via MiXCR and lists one record per CDR3 protein. The table has 350,000 to 450,000 distinct CDR3 sequences, approximately 14% seen once; the top ten hold around a fifth. J lost 9 bases, V lost 3 bases, and 7 bases had no gene match. The germline gives CDR1 SGHTA, CDR2 FQGNSA. This CDR3 region has 15 residues. The sample comprised PBMCs or a T cell subset sorted from them (not recorded which). The sequence was obtained from a man younger than 35 who had mild COVID-19 (a few samples of this study predate the infection). Cell type and time point are not known. The chain couples TRBV7-2 to TRBJ2-4; 11 bases are a match to TRBD2. CDR3 sequence (DNA): TGTGCCAGCAGCTTCACCGGGACTAGCGGTGGCATTCAGTACTTC. As protein: CASSFTGTSGGIQYF.